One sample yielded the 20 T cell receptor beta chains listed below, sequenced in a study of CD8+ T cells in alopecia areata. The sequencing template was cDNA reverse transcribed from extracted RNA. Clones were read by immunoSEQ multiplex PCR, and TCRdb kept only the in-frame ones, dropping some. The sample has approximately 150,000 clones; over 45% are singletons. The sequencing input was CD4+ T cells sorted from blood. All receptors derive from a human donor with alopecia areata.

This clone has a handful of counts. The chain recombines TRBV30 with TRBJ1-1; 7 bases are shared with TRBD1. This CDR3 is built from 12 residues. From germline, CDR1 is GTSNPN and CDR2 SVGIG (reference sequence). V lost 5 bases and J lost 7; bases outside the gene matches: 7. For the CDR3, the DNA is TGTGCCTGGTGGAGGGACAGAAATGAAGCTTTCTTT. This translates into CAWWRDRNEAFF. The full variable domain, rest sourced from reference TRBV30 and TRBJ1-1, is SQTIHQWPATLVQPVGSPLSLECTVEGTSNPNLYWYRQAAGRGLQLLFYSVGIGQISSEVPQNLSASRPQDRQFILSSKKLLLSDSGFYLCAWWRDRNEAFFGQGTRLTVV.

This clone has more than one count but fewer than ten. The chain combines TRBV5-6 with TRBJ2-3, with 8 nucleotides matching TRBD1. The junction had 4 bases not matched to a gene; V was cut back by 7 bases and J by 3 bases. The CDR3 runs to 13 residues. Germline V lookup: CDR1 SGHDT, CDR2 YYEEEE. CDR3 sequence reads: CASSRGRTDTQYF. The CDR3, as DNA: TGTGCCAGCTCCAGGGGGCGGACAGATACGCAGTATTTT.

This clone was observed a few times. The CDR3 loop is CASSPGQRGRTDTQYF. The CDR3 DNA follows: TGTGCCAGCAGCCCGGGGCAGCGGGGCCGCACAGATACGCAGTATTTT. The chain employs TRBV7-3 and TRBJ2-3; TRBD2 agrees at 7 bases. Trimming took 5 bases from V and 1 from J; bases not matched to a gene: 9. CDR1 is SGHTA and CDR2 is FQGTGA in the germline V gene. The CDR3 has 16 amino acids.

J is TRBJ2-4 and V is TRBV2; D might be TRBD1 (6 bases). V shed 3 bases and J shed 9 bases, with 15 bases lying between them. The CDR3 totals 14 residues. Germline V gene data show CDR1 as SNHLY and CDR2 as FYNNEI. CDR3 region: CASSDVLGGGIQYF. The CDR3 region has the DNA TGTGCCAGCAGTGACGTGCTAGGGGGTGGCATTCAGTACTTC.

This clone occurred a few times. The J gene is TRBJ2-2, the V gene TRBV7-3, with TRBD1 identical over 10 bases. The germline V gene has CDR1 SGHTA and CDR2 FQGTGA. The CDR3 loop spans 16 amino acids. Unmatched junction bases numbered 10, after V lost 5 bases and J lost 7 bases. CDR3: CASSMQGTGAVGELFF. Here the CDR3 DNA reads TGTGCCAGCAGCATGCAAGGGACAGGGGCCGTCGGGGAGCTGTTTTTT.

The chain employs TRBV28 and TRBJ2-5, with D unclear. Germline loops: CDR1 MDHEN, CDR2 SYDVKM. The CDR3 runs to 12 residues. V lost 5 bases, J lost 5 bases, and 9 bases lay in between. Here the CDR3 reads CASSERPETQYF. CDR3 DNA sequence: TGTGCCAGCAGTGAAAGACCCGAGACCCAGTACTTC.

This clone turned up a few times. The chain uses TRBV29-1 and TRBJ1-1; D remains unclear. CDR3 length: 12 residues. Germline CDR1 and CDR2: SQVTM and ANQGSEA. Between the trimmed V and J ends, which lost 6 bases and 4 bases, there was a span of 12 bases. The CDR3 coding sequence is TGCAGCGTGGGCAAGGTGCCCACTGAAGCTTTCTTT. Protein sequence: CSVGKVPTEAFF.

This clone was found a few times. CDR3 sequence reads: CASSVDTNTEAFF. The CDR3 region has the DNA TGTGCCAGCAGCGTAGACACGAACACTGAAGCTTTCTTT. The J gene is TRBJ1-1, the V gene TRBV9; D uncertain. This CDR3 has 13 residues. Between the trimmed V and J ends, which lost 0 bases and 1 base, there was a span of 4 bases. Per germline, CDR1 SGDLS and CDR2 YYNGEE.

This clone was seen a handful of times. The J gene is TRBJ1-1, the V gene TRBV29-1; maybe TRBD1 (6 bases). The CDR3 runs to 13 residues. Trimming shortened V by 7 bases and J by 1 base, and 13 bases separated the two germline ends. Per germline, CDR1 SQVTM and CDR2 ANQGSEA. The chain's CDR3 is CSAIRGENTEAFF. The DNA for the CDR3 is TGCAGCGCTATCAGGGGCGAGAACACTGAAGCTTTCTTT.

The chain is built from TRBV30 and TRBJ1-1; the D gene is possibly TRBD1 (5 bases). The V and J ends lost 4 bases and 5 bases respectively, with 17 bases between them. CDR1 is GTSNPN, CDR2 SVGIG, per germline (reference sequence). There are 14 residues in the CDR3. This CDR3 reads CAWTAGPGGTEAFF. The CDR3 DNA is TGTGCCTGGACAGCCGGGCCGGGGGGGACTGAAGCTTTCTTT.

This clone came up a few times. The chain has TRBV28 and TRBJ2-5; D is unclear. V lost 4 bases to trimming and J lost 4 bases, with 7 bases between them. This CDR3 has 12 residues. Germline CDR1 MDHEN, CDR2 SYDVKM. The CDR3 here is CASSSGRETQYF. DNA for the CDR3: TGTGCCAGCAGTTCCGGACGAGAGACCCAGTACTTC.

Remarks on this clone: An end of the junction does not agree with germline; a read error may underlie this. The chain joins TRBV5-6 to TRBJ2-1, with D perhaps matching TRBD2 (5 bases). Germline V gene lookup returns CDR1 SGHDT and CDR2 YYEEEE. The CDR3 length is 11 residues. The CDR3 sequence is CASSLGRELIF. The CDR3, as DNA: TGTGCCAGCAGCTTGGGTAGGGAGTTGATCTTC.

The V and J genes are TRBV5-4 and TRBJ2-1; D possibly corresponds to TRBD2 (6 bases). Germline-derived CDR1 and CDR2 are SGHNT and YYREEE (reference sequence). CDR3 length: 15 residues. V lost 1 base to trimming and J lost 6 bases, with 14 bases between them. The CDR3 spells CASSLRLGAGNEQFF. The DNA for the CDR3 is TGTGCCAGCAGCTTGCGGTTGGGAGCGGGCAATGAGCAGTTCTTC.

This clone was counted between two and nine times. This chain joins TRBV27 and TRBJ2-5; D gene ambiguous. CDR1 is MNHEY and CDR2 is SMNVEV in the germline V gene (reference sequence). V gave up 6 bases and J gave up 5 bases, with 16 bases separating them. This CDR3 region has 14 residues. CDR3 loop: CASSSPRAGETQYF. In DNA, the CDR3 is TGTGCCAGCAGCTCGCCTAGGGCTGGGGAGACCCAGTACTTC.

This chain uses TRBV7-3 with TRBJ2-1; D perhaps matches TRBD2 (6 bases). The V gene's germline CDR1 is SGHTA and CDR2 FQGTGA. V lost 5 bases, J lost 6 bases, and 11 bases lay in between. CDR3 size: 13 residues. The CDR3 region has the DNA TGTGCCAGCAGCCTGGGACTGCGCAATGAGCAGTTCTTC. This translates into CASSLGLRNEQFF.

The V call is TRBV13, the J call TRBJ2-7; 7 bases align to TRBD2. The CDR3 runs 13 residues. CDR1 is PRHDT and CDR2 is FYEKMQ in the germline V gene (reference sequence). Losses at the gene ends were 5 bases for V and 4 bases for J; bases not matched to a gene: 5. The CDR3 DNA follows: TGTGCCAGCAGCGTGGGAGGGCGGTACGAGCAGTACTTC. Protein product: CASSVGGRYEQYF.

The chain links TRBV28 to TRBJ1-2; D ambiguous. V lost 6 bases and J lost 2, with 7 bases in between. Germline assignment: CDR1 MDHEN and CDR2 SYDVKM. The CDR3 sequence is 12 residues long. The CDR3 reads CASRANNYGYTF. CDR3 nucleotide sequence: TGTGCCAGCAGAGCAAACAACTATGGCTACACCTTC.

Here the CDR3 reads CASSGGLALTDTQYF. DNA of the CDR3: TGTGCCAGCAGTGGCGGCCTAGCCCTCACAGATACGCAGTATTTT. The J gene is TRBJ2-3, the V gene TRBV2; D perhaps matches TRBD2 (5 bases). The CDR3 consists of 15 residues. V was shortened by 4 bases and J by 2 bases, with 13 bases between the two germline ends. Per the germline V gene, CDR1 is SNHLY and CDR2 is FYNNEI.

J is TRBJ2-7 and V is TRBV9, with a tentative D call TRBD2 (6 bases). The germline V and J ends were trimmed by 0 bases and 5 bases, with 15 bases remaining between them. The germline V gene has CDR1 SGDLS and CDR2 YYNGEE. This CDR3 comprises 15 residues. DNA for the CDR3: TGTGCCAGCAGCGTAGTTGGGAGCGGGCCGGACGAGCAGTACTTC. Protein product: CASSVVGSGPDEQYF.

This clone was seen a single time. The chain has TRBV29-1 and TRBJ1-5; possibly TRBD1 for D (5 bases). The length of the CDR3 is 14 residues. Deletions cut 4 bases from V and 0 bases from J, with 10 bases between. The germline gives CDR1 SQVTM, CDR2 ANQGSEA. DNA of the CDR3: TGCAGCGTTGGGGACCTCTATAGCAATCAGCCCCAGCATTTT. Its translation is CSVGDLYSNQPQHF.